This T cell receptor (beta chain) emerged from a study of T cells in Graves' hyperthyroidism and ophthalmopathy. This CDR3 is 17 amino acids long. Germline CDR1 reads LGHDT; CDR2 reads YNNKEL (reference sequence). Trimming left V 4 bases short and J 1 base short, with 19 bases between. This clonotype was counted many times. Its antigen remains unidentified. What was amplified from RNA transcripts were TCR beta CDR3 regions. First-round RT-PCR of the TCR CDR3 relied on the HTBI primer set. Via MiXCR, TCRdb re-called the multiplex PCR reads, giving one row per CDR3 protein. In the table there are 300,000 to 450,000 distinct CDR3 sequences, 15% to 19% of which are singletons. Study-wide results and caveats: In the analysis, a 13 V-J model separated ophthalmopathy from stable hyperthyroidism.

Diagnosis of hyperthyroidism was new in patients aged 18 to 65, and its duration was under 2 months. The chain is built from TRBV3-1 and TRBJ1-2; D is unresolved. Input material: blood. The sequence derives from a woman between 18 and 29 years old with Graves' hyperthyroidism that later progressed to Graves' ophthalmopathy. The CDR3 DNA reads as TGTGCCAGCAGCCGTTTGTCGGACCCAAGTCTTAACTATGGCTACACCTTC. Translated, it gives CASSRLSDPSLNYGYTF.